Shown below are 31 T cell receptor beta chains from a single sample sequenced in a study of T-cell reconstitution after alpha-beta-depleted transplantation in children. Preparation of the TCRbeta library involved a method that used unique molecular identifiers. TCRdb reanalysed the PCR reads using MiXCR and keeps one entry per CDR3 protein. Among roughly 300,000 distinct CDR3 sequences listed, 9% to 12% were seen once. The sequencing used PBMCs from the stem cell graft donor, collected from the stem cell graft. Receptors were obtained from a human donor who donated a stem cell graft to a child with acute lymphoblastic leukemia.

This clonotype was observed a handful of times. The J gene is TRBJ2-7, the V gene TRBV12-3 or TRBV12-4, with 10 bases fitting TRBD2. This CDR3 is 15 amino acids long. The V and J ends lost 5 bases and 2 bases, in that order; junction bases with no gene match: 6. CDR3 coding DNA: TGTGCCAGCAGTATGACTAGCGGGCCCCCCTACGAGCAGTACTTC. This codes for CASSMTSGPPYEQYF.

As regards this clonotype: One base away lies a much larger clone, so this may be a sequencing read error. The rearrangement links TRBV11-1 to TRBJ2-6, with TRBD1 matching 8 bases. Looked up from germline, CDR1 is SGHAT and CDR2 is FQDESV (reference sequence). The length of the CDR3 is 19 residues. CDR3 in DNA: TGTGGCAGCAGCTTAGCAGGGGGACAGGCCCTTCTCTGGGCCAACGTCCTGACTTTC. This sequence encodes CGSSLAGGQALLWANVLTF.

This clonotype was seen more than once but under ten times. The CDR3 reads CASSHIQGVASLATNEKLFF. CDR3 nucleotide sequence: TGTGCCAGCAGTCATATACAGGGAGTCGCGAGCCTTGCAACTAATGAAAAACTGTTTTTT. The V and J genes are TRBV12-3 or TRBV12-4 and TRBJ1-4; TRBD1 might be the D (6 bases). V was cut by 5 bases and J by 0 bases, with 25 bases left in between. The CDR3 covers 20 residues.

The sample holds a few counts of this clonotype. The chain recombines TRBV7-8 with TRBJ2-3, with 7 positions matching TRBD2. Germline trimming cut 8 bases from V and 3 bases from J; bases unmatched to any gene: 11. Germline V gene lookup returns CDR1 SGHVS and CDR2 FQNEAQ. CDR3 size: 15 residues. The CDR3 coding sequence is TGTGCCAGCTTAGAACTAGCGTTGGCTACAGATACGCAGTATTTT. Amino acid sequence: CASLELALATDTQYF.

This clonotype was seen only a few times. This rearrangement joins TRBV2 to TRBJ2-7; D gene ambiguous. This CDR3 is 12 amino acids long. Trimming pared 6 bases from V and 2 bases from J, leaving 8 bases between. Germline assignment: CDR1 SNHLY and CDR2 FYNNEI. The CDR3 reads CASSDEAYEQYF. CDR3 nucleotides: TGTGCCAGCAGCGACGAGGCCTACGAGCAGTACTTC.

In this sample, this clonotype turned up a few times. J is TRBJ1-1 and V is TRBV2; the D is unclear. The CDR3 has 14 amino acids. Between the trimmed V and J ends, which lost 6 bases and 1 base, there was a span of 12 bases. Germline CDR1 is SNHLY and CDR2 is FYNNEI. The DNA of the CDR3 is TGTGCCAGCAGCACATTGCGCGAGAACACTGAAGCTTTCTTT. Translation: CASSTLRENTEAFF.

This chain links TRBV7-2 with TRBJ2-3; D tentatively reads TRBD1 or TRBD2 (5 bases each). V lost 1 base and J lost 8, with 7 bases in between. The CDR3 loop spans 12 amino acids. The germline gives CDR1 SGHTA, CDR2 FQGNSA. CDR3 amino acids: CASSLGGGTQYF. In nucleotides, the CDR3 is TGTGCCAGCAGCTTAGGTGGGGGTACGCAGTATTTT.

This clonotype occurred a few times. CDR3 sequence reads: CASSPTGIGGDTQYF. In DNA form, the CDR3 reads TGCGCCAGCAGCCCGACCGGGATCGGAGGAGATACGCAGTATTTT. The rearrangement links TRBV5-1 to TRBJ2-3, with D possibly TRBD2 on 5 matching bases. The CDR3 is 15 residues long. The V gene's germline CDR1 is SGHRS and CDR2 YFSETQ. Trimming removed 4 bases at V and 5 bases at J, with 17 bases between.

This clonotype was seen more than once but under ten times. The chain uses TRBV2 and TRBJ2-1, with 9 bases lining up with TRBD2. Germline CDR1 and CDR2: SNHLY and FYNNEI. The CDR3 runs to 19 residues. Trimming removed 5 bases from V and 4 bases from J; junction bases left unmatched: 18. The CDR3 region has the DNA TGTGCCAGCAGTTTTGTAGCGGGAGCCCCCCCCTTCTTTTACAATGAGCAGTTCTTC. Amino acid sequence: CASSFVAGAPPFFYNEQFF.

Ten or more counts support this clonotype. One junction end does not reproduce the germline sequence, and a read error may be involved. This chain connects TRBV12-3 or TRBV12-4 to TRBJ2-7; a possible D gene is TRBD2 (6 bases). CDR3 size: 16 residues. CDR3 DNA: TGTCCCAGCAGTTTAACGTTAGGAGGGAGCTCCTACGAGCAGTACTTC. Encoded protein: CPSSLTLGGSSYEQYF.

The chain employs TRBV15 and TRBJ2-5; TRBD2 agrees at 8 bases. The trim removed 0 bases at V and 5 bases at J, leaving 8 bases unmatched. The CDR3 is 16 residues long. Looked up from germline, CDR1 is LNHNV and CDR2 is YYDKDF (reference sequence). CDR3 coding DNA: TGTGCCACCAGCAGAGATCGGGTAGCGGGAAGTGAGACCCAGTACTTC. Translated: CATSRDRVAGSETQYF.

The CDR3 region is CASSFGRPRYTGELFF. The CDR3 nucleotides read TGTGCCAGCAGCTTCGGACGGCCGCGATACACCGGGGAGCTGTTTTTT. J is TRBJ2-2 and V is TRBV7-9; no firm D call. Per the germline V gene, CDR1 is SEHNR and CDR2 is FQNEAQ (reference sequence). With 3 bases removed from V and 3 bases from J, the gap between germline ends came to 14 bases. The length of the CDR3 is 16 residues.

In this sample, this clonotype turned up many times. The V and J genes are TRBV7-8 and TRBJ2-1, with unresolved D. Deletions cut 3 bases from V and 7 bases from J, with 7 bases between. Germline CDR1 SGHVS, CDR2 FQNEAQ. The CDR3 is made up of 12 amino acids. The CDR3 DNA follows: TGTGCCAGCAGCTTCGCGAGAAATGAGCAGTTCTTC. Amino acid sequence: CASSFARNEQFF.

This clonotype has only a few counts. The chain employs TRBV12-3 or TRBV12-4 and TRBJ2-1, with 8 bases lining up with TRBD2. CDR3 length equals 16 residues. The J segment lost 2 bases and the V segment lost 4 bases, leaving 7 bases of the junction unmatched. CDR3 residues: CASSSSTSAPYNEQFF. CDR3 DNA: TGTGCCAGCAGTTCATCGACTAGCGCACCCTACAATGAGCAGTTCTTC.

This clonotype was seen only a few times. The CDR3 loop reads CASSGQTGDVYGYTF. The DNA for the CDR3 is TGTGCCAGCAGCGGCCAAACAGGGGATGTCTATGGCTACACCTTC. The rearrangement uses TRBV7-9 and TRBJ1-2; TRBD1 agrees at 7 bases. V lost 5 bases, J lost 4 bases, and 10 bases stayed unmatched. The V gene's germline CDR1 is SEHNR and CDR2 FQNEAQ (reference sequence). This CDR3 is 15 amino acids long.

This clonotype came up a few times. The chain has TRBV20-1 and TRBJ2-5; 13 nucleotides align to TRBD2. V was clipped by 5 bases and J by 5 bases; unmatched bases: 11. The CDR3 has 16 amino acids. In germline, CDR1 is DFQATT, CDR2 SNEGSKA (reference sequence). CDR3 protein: CSAGTSGTPIPETQYF. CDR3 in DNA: TGCAGTGCTGGGACTAGCGGGACTCCTATCCCCGAGACCCAGTACTTC.

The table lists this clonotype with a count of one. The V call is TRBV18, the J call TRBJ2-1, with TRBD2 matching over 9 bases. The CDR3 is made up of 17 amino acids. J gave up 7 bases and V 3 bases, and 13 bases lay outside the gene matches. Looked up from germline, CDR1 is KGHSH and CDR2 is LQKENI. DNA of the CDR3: TGTGCCAGCTCACCCAAGATAGCGGGAGCCTCTCGGAATGAGCAGTTCTTC. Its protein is CASSPKIAGASRNEQFF.

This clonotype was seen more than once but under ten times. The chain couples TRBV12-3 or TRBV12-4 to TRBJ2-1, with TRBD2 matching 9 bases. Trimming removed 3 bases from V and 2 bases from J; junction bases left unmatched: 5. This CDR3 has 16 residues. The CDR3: CASSFGIAGAYNEQFF. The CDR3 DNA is TGTGCCAGCAGTTTCGGTATAGCGGGAGCCTACAATGAGCAGTTCTTC.

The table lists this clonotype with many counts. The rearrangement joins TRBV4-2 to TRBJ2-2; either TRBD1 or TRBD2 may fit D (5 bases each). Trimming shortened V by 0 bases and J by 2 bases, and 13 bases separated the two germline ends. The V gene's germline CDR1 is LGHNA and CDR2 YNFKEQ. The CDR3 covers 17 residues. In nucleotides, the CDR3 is TGTGCCAGCAGCCAAGAGAGTATAAGGGACAACACCGGGGAGCTGTTTTTT. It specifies CASSQESIRDNTGELFF.

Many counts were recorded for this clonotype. The CDR3 is CASSRVASQSLEQYF. The CDR3 DNA sequence: TGCGCCAGCAGCCGGGTGGCTTCCCAATCCCTCGAGCAGTACTTC. The chain couples TRBV4-1 to TRBJ2-7; D ambiguous. V gave up 4 bases and J gave up 6 bases, with 19 bases separating them. From germline, CDR1 is MGHRA and CDR2 YSYEKL. This CDR3 has 15 amino acids.

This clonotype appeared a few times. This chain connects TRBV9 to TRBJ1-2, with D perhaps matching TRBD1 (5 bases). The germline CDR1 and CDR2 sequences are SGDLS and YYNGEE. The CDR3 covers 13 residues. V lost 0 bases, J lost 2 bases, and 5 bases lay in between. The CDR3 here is CASSVGQNYGYTF. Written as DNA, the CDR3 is TGTGCCAGCAGCGTAGGACAGAACTATGGCTACACCTTC.

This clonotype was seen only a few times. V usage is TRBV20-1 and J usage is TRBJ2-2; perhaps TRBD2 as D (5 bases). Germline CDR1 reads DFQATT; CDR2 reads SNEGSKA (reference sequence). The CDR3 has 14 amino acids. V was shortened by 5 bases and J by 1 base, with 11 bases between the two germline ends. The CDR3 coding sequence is TGCAGTGCTCCCTTACGGGGGAACACCGGGGAGCTGTTTTTT. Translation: CSAPLRGNTGELFF.

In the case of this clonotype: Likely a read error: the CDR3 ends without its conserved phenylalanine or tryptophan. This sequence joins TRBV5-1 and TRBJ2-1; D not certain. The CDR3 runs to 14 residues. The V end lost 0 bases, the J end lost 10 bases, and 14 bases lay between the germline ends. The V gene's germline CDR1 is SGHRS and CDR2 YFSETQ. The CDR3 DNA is TGCGCCAGCAGCTTGGCGGACCCGAGGTGGGAGCAGTTCTTG. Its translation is CASSLADPRWEQFL.

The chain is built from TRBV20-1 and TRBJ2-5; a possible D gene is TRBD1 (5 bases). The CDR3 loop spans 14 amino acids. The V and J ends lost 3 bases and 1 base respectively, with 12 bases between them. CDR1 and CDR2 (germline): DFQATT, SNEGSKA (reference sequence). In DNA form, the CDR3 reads TGCAGTGCTAGTCGTACAGGCCCCCAAGAGACCCAGTACTTC. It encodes CSASRTGPQETQYF.

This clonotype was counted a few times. As DNA, the CDR3 is TGTGCCAGCAGTTACCTTGAAAAACTGTTTTTT. Protein: CASSYLEKLFF. The V call is TRBV12-3 or TRBV12-4, the J call TRBJ1-4; D unclear. V was cut by 4 bases and J by 7 bases, with 4 bases left in between. The CDR3 contains 11 residues.

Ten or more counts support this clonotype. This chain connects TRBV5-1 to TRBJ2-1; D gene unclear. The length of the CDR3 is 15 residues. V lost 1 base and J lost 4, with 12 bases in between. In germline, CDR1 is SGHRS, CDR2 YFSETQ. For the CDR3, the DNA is TGCGCCAGCAGCTTGCTGGCTGATTCGTACAATGAGCAGTTCTTC. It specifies CASSLLADSYNEQFF.

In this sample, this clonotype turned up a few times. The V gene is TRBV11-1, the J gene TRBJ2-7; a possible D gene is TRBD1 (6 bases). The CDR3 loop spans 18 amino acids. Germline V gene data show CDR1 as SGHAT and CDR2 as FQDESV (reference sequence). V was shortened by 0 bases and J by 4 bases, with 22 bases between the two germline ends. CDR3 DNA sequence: TGTGCCAGCAGCTTAGCGCCCATGGGACACCGGGACGGGTACGAGCAGTACTTC. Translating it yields CASSLAPMGHRDGYEQYF.

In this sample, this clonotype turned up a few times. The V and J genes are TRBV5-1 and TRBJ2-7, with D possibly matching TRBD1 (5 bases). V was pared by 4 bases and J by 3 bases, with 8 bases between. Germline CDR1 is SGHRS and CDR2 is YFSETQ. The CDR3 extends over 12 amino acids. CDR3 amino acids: CASSADIYEQYF. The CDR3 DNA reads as TGCGCCAGCAGCGCGGACATCTACGAGCAGTACTTC. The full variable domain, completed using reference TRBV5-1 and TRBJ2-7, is KAGVTQTPRYLIKTRGQQVTLSCSPISGHRSVSWYQQTPGQGLQFLFEYFSETQRNKGNFPGRFSGRQFSNSRSEMNVSTLELGDSALYLCASSADIYEQYFGPGTRLTVT.

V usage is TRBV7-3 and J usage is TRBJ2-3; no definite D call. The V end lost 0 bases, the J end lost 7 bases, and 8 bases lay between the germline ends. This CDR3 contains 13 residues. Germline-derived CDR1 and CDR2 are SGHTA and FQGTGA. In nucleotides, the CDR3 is TGTGCCAGCAGCTTAACCTTTAGGTATACGCAGTATTTT. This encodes CASSLTFRYTQYF.

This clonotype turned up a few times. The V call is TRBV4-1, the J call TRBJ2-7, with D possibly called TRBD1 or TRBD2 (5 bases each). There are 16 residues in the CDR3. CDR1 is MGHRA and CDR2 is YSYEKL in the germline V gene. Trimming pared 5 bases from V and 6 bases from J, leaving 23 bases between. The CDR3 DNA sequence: TGCGCCAGCAGCGTCCAGAACCTCGTGGAGAGGGGCGAGCAGTACTTC. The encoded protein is CASSVQNLVERGEQYF.

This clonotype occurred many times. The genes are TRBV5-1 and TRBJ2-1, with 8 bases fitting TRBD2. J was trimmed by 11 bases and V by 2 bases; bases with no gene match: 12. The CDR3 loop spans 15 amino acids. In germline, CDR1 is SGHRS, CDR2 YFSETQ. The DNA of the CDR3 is TGCGCCAGCAGCTTTCGGACTAGCCCGTTCGGCAAGCAGTTCTTC. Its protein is CASSFRTSPFGKQFF.